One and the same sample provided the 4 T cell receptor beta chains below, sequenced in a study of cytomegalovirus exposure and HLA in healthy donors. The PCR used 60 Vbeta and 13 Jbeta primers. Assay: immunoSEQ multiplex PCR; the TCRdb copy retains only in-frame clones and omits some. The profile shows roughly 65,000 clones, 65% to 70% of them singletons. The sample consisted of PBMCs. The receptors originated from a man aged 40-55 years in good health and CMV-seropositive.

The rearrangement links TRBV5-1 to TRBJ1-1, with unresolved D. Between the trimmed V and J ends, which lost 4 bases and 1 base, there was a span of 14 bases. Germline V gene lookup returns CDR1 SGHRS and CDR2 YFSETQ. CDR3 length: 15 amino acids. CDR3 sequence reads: CASSGLQTSNTEAFF. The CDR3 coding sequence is TGCGCCAGCAGCGGATTACAGACCTCGAACACTGAAGCTTTCTTT.

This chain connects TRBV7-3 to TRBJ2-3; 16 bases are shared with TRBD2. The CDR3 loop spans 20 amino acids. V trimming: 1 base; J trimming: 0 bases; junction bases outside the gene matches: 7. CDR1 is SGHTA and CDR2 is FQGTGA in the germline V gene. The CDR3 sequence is CASSLKPGTSGRGSTDTQYF. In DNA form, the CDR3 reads TGTGCCAGCAGCTTAAAACCCGGGACTAGCGGGAGGGGTAGCACAGATACGCAGTATTTT.

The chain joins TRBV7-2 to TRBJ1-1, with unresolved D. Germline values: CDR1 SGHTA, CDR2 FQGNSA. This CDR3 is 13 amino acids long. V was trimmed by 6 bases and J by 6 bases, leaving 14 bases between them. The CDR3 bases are TGTGCCAGCAGTATCTTGGGAGGCGCTGAAGCTTTCTTT. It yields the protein CASSILGGAEAFF.

In nucleotides, the CDR3 is TGTGCCAGCAGCTTAGTAGAGGGCGGGAGTGAGTACTTC. It specifies CASSLVEGGSEYF. V usage is TRBV7-2 and J usage is TRBJ2-4; 7 bases map to TRBD2. Germline CDR1 and CDR2: SGHTA and FQGNSA. V lost 1 base to trimming and J lost 14 bases; unmatched junction nucleotides: 8. The CDR3 length is 13 residues.